This is a list of T cell receptor beta chains from one sample in a study of blood T cells in healthy people across ages. TCRdb itself ran the 5' RACE reads through MiXCR, one entry per CDR3 protein. The sample yields about 1.6 million distinct CDR3 sequences, approximately 32% seen once. Material: blood. The origin of the receptors is a woman younger than 45 in good health. The CDR3 runs from the conserved cysteine through the conserved F or W. The D gene is left open where the match is weak. Clone size is shown for a subset of rows, as once, few, many or a class of expanded clone.

j_call	clone_size	v_call	d_call	cdr3_aa	cdr3_nt
TRBJ2-7	NA	TRBV20-1	NA	CSARGHSSSYEQYF	TGCAGTGCCCGGGGTCACTCATCCTCCTACGAGCAGTACTTC
TRBJ2-7	many	TRBV29-1	NA	CSVEPPGDGYEQYF	TGCAGCGTTGAACCCCCGGGGGACGGTTACGAGCAGTACTTC
TRBJ1-1	NA	TRBV15	NA	CATSQRGDTEAFF	TGTGCCACCAGTCAACGGGGGGACACTGAAGCTTTCTTT
TRBJ2-5	NA	TRBV12-3/TRBV12-4	NA	CASSLEHQGTQYF	TGTGCCAGCAGTTTGGAACACCAAGGGACCCAGTACTTC
TRBJ2-3	NA	TRBV20-1	NA	CSATHTGGAADTQYF	TGCAGTGCTACCCATACGGGTGGGGCCGCAGATACGCAGTATTTT
TRBJ2-1	many	TRBV20-1	TRBD2	CSAVAGGLYNEQFF	TGCAGTGCAGTAGCGGGGGGCTTATACAATGAGCAGTTCTTC
TRBJ2-7	NA	TRBV6-2/TRBV6-3	NA	CASRSPGGEQYF	TGTGCCAGCAGATCTCCCGGGGGCGAGCAGTACTTC
TRBJ2-3	NA	TRBV20-1	TRBD2	CSARDPAGLAEGPSTDTQYF	TGCAGTGCTAGAGATCCGGCGGGACTAGCGGAAGGTCCTAGCACAGATACGCAGTATTTT
TRBJ1-1	NA	TRBV7-9	NA	CAGGVHMNTEAFF	TGTGCCGGGGGGGTCCATATGAACACTGAAGCTTTCTTT
TRBJ2-7	NA	TRBV20-1	NA	CGYLEDPSSYEQYF	TGCGGCTACCTGGAGGACCCCAGCTCCTACGAGCAGTACTTC
TRBJ2-3	few	TRBV20-1	TRBD2	CSARDRNGRAGGWQDTQYF	TGCAGTGCTAGAGATCGGAACGGGAGGGCCGGTGGATGGCAAGATACGCAGTATTTT
TRBJ1-1	NA	TRBV14	NA	CASSQIGSPEAFF	TGTGCCAGCAGCCAGATCGGCTCGCCTGAAGCTTTCTTT
TRBJ2-5	NA	TRBV2	NA	CATGSGYQETQYF	TGTGCCACCGGTTCAGGGTACCAAGAGACCCAGTACTTC
TRBJ2-7	once	TRBV4-2	TRBD2	CASSLTPGLAGEQYF	TGTGCCAGCAGTCTAACACCGGGACTAGCGGGGGAGCAGTACTTC
TRBJ2-3	NA	TRBV27	TRBD2	CASSTGGGSSTDTRYF	TGTGCCAGCAGTACCGGGGGGGGGTCAAGCACAGATACGCGGTATTTT
TRBJ2-5	NA	TRBV2	NA	CASSGVSVQETQYF	TGTGCCAGCAGTGGAGTCAGCGTGCAAGAGACCCAGTACTTC
TRBJ2-2	NA	TRBV6-6	NA	CASIYSKQNTGELFF	TGTGCCAGCATTTACTCGAAACAGAACACCGGGGAGCTGTTTTTT
TRBJ1-5	NA	TRBV7-9	NA	CASSQQGGKQPQHF	TGTGCCAGCAGCCAACAGGGCGGGAAACAGCCCCAGCATTTT
TRBJ1-3	NA	TRBV7-9	NA	CASSSPVPSGNTIYF	TGTGCCAGCAGCTCCCCCGTCCCCTCTGGAAACACCATATATTTT
TRBJ1-6	NA	TRBV6-1	NA	CASSERGDSPLHF	TGTGCCAGCAGTGAACGGGGGGATTCACCCCTCCACTTT
TRBJ2-6	many	TRBV10-3	NA	CAISQQSSGANVLTF	TGTGCCATCAGCCAACAGAGCTCTGGGGCCAACGTCCTGACTTTC
TRBJ2-3	few	TRBV10-3	NA	CAISGQGGGTDTQYF	TGTGCCATCAGTGGACAGGGCGGGGGGACAGATACGCAGTATTTT
TRBJ2-3	NA	TRBV5-1	NA	CASALAGSSTDTQYF	TGCGCCAGCGCATTAGCAGGGTCGAGCACAGATACGCAGTATTTT
TRBJ2-1	few	TRBV20-1	TRBD1	CSARWGTGVHNEQFF	TGCAGTGCTAGATGGGGGACAGGGGTCCACAATGAGCAGTTCTTC
TRBJ2-7	NA	TRBV27	NA	CVSSPEDSSYEQYF	TGTGTCAGCAGTCCAGAGGACAGCTCCTACGAGCAGTACTTC
TRBJ2-7	few	TRBV11-2	NA	CASSLSDSLSYEQYF	TGTGCCAGCAGCTTATCGGACAGCCTCTCCTACGAGCAGTACTTC
TRBJ2-7	few	TRBV20-1	TRBD1	CSARLSDRGEQYF	TGCAGTGCTAGACTCTCGGACAGGGGCGAGCAGTACTTC
TRBJ2-1	many	TRBV6-4	NA	CASSEVAGAYLNEQFF	TGTGCCAGCAGCGAGGTTGCGGGGGCTTATCTCAATGAGCAGTTCTTC
TRBJ1-1	NA	TRBV4-2	NA	CASSQEQGADTEAFF	TGTGCCAGCAGCCAAGAACAGGGTGCGGACACTGAAGCTTTCTTT
TRBJ1-1	once	TRBV11-2	NA	CASGLTPRNTEAFF	TGTGCCAGCGGCTTGACCCCCAGGAACACTGAAGCTTTCTTT
TRBJ2-7	once	TRBV10-3	TRBD2	CAINRGGPYEQYF	TGTGCCATCAACCGCGGGGGGCCCTACGAGCAGTACTTC
TRBJ2-3	few	TRBV4-1	NA	CASSQGVPLSGTDTQYF	TGCGCCAGCAGCCAAGGGGTACCTCTTTCGGGGACAGATACGCAGTATTTT
TRBJ2-5	few	TRBV20-1	TRBD2	CSVSPTSGKQETQYF	TGCAGTGTTAGCCCAACTAGCGGGAAACAAGAGACCCAGTACTTC